These 28 T cell receptor beta chains were sequenced from one sample in a study of cytotoxic CD8 clonotypes in ibrutinib-treated CLL. This table comes from immunoSEQ multiplex PCR, and its TCRdb copy is limited to in-frame clones, with some not included. Of approximately 100,000 clones in the sample, roughly three quarters are singletons; the top ten hold approximately 25%. Specimen: PBMCs, collected after 24 months of ibrutinib treatment. These receptor sequences come from a human donor with chronic lymphocytic leukemia.

The chain is built from TRBV27 and TRBJ2-1; TRBD2 aligns across 16 bases. The CDR3 length is 17 residues. Losses at the gene ends were 5 bases for V and 8 bases for J; bases not matched to a gene: 9. CDR1 and CDR2 (germline): MNHEY, SMNVEV (reference sequence). The CDR3 DNA follows: TGTGCCAGCAGTCAAAATCCGGGACTAGCGGGAGGGTATGAGCAGTTCTTC. Amino acid sequence: CASSQNPGLAGGYEQFF.

The rearrangement uses TRBV6-6 and TRBJ2-1; D may be TRBD1 or TRBD2 (6 bases each). The CDR3 runs 15 residues. The V gene's germline CDR1 is MNHNY and CDR2 SVGAGI (reference sequence). V was pared by 0 bases and J by 6 bases, with 12 bases between. The CDR3 DNA reads as TGTGCCAGCAGTTACTCGAGAGGGGGGCGCAATGAGCAGTTCTTC. It yields the protein CASSYSRGGRNEQFF.

This chain links TRBV4-1 with TRBJ2-7; 8 nucleotides match TRBD1. Germline lookup yields CDR1 MGHRA and CDR2 YSYEKL. V was pared by 1 base and J by 2 bases, with 7 bases of the junction left unmatched. This CDR3 region has 16 residues. The CDR3 here is CASSQGWTGIPYEQYF. CDR3 in DNA: TGCGCCAGCAGCCAAGGTTGGACAGGGATTCCCTACGAGCAGTACTTC.

This chain links TRBV5-6 with TRBJ1-2; 10 bases are a match to TRBD1. The CDR3 consists of 12 residues. With V trimmed by 3 bases and J by 7 bases, 0 bases remained unmatched. CDR1 is SGHDT, CDR2 YYEEEE, per germline. The CDR3 DNA follows: TGTGCCAGCAGCTGGGACAGGGGTGGCTACACCTTC. Translation gives CASSWDRGGYTF.

This clone has only a few counts. V usage is TRBV21-1 and J usage is TRBJ2-2. TRBV21-1 is an annotated pseudogene. This CDR3 has 15 amino acids. The CDR3 DNA follows: TGTGCCAGCAGCAAAGGTTCTGGGAACACCGGGGAGCTGTTTTTT. It encodes CASSKGSGNTGELFF.

J is TRBJ2-7 and V is TRBV2; 8 nucleotides agree with TRBD1. CDR1 and CDR2 from the germline V gene are SNHLY and FYNNEI. J was trimmed by 1 base and V by 11 bases; bases with no gene match: 19. This CDR3 has 17 residues. CDR3 bases: TGTGCCGCCTCCTTATATCCAGGGGGCGCGGATTCCTACGAGCAGTACTTC. Translation gives CAASLYPGGADSYEQYF.

The chain uses TRBV9 and TRBJ1-2, with 9 bases that match TRBD1. Germline CDR1 is SGDLS and CDR2 is YYNGEE. V lost 0 bases and J lost 5; bases outside the gene matches: 14. The CDR3 runs to 18 residues. CDR3 nucleotide sequence: TGTGCCAGCAGCGTAGCGCCGGGACAGGGAGACCCGCAATATGGCTACACCTTC. Protein product: CASSVAPGQGDPQYGYTF.

CDR3: CASSIDHSLMGEQFF. The CDR3 DNA is TGTGCCAGTAGTATAGACCACTCCTTAATGGGTGAGCAGTTCTTC. This rearrangement joins TRBV19 to TRBJ2-1; no definite D call. V shed 0 bases and J shed 9 bases, with 15 bases lying between them. Germline CDR1 LNHDA, CDR2 SQIVND (reference sequence). The CDR3 loop spans 15 amino acids.

The CDR3 sequence: CASSQDPGGAADTQYF. CDR3 DNA: TGTGCCAGCAGCCAAGATCCCGGGGGAGCGGCAGATACGCAGTATTTT. The gene calls are TRBV4-2 and TRBJ2-3, with a possible D match to TRBD2 (6 bases). Trimming took off 0 bases at V and 4 bases at J, with 14 bases between the two ends. CDR1 is LGHNA, CDR2 YNFKEQ, per germline. The CDR3 is 16 amino acids.

The chain uses TRBV4-2 and TRBJ2-2, with D perhaps matching TRBD2 (5 bases). The V end lost 4 bases, the J end lost 3 bases, and 15 bases lay between the germline ends. In germline, CDR1 is LGHNA, CDR2 YNFKEQ. The CDR3 has 16 amino acids. CDR3 loop: CASSPKGGRDTGELFF. The DNA of the CDR3 is TGTGCCAGCAGCCCGAAGGGCGGGCGGGACACCGGGGAGCTGTTTTTT.

The J gene is TRBJ1-2, the V gene TRBV19; 9 bases match TRBD1. The CDR3 extends over 13 amino acids. V was pared by 4 bases and J by 4 bases, with 1 base of the junction left unmatched. Germline V gives CDR1 LNHDA, CDR2 SQIVND (reference sequence). The DNA of the CDR3 is TGTGCCAGTAGTAGGGACAGGGTCTATGGCTACACCTTC. Translating gives CASSRDRVYGYTF.

V and J are TRBV19 and TRBJ2-1, with 7 bases matching TRBD1. Looked up from germline, CDR1 is LNHDA and CDR2 is SQIVND (reference sequence). The CDR3 sequence is 14 residues long. The trim removed 7 bases at V and 2 bases at J, leaving 5 bases unmatched. In DNA form, the CDR3 reads TGTGCCAGTAAGGGGGCGGGTACCTACAATGAGCAGTTCTTC. It translates to CASKGAGTYNEQFF. The full variable domain, its missing parts supplied by reference TRBV19 and TRBJ2-1, is DGGITQSPKYLFRKEGQNVTLSCEQNLNHDAMYWYRQDPGQGLRLIYYSQIVNDFQKGDIAEGYSVSREKKESFPLTVTSAQKNPTAFYLCASKGAGTYNEQFFGPGTRLTVL.

CDR3 DNA sequence: TGTGCCAGCAGCTTCCTGGGACTAAAAGACGACAATGAGCAGTTCTTC. Translation gives CASSFLGLKDDNEQFF. The gene calls are TRBV11-2 and TRBJ2-1, with TRBD2 identical over 7 bases. The CDR3 has 16 amino acids. The J segment lost 5 bases and the V segment lost 3 bases, leaving 10 bases of the junction unmatched. The V gene's germline CDR1 is SGHAT and CDR2 FQNNGV.

The V and J genes are TRBV27 and TRBJ2-4; D ambiguous. The CDR3 has 21 amino acids. V was trimmed by 2 bases and J by 0 bases, leaving 26 bases between them. Germline values: CDR1 MNHEY, CDR2 SMNVEV (reference sequence). The CDR3 spells CASSLRLKLTKDGLAKNIQYF. CDR3 nucleotide sequence: TGTGCCAGCAGTTTACGGCTAAAGCTAACAAAGGACGGGCTAGCCAAAAACATTCAGTACTTC.

This clone was seen a single time. The chain joins TRBV4-2 to TRBJ1-1; D uncertain. This CDR3 has 16 amino acids. Trimming cost V 0 bases and J 0 bases, with 11 bases left between them. CDR1 LGHNA and CDR2 YNFKEQ come from the germline V gene. Here the CDR3 DNA reads TGTGCCAGCAGCCAAGAGGTCGGGAGCCTGAACACTGAAGCTTTCTTT. This sequence encodes CASSQEVGSLNTEAFF.

V usage is TRBV19 and J usage is TRBJ2-1; TRBD1 matches 8 bases. V gave up 5 bases and J gave up 3 bases; unmatched junction bases: 9. The CDR3 length is 16 residues. Germline CDR1 is LNHDA and CDR2 is SQIVND (reference sequence). The CDR3 bases are TGTGCCAGTAGTTCATCCGGGACAGGTGTCTACAATGAGCAGTTCTTC. This translates into CASSSSGTGVYNEQFF.

The CDR3 DNA reads TGTCCTGGGAGCGCACAAGGACTAGCGGGAGGGCGCTACAATGAGCAGTTCTTC. As protein: CPGSAQGLAGGRYNEQFF. The chain combines TRBV22-1 with TRBJ2-1; TRBD2 was called by the table and not checked on the DNA. TRBV22-1 is shown as a pseudogene. The CDR3 extends over 18 amino acids.

A few counts support this clone. The V and J genes are TRBV7-2 and TRBJ2-7; D is unresolved. Germline assignment: CDR1 SGHTA and CDR2 FQGNSA. Deletions cut 5 bases from V and 2 bases from J, with 10 bases between. The CDR3 consists of 13 residues. The DNA of the CDR3 is TGTGCCAGCAGCCGTTGGGGTACCTACGAGCAGTACTTC. Its protein is CASSRWGTYEQYF.

The sample holds a few counts of this clone. This chain connects TRBV5-1 to TRBJ1-4; D may be TRBD1 (5 bases). The CDR3 loop spans 15 amino acids. Germline-derived CDR1 and CDR2 are SGHRS and YFSETQ. With 0 bases removed from V and 3 bases from J, the gap between germline ends came to 9 bases. The CDR3 DNA sequence: TGCGCCAGCAGCTTGGTTTCGGGGGCTAATGAAAAACTGTTTTTT. It encodes CASSLVSGANEKLFF.

This clone was observed a few times. The CDR3 DNA is TGTGCCAGCAGCTTAGGACTCCAATACAACACAGATACGCAGTATTTT. It encodes CASSLGLQYNTDTQYF. This rearrangement joins TRBV11-2 to TRBJ2-3; D is unresolved. Germline V gene data show CDR1 as SGHAT and CDR2 as FQNNGV. CDR3 length: 16 residues. V shed 1 base and J shed 2 bases, with 13 bases lying between them.

The CDR3 region is CASSSRQGLGTEAFF. As DNA, the CDR3 is TGCGCCAGCAGCTCTCGACAGGGTCTAGGCACTGAAGCTTTCTTT. The V and J genes are TRBV5-1 and TRBJ1-1; TRBD1 aligns across 7 bases. The CDR3 has 15 amino acids. Germline assignment: CDR1 SGHRS and CDR2 YFSETQ. V lost 3 bases to trimming and J lost 4 bases; unmatched junction nucleotides: 9.

The genes are TRBV27 and TRBJ1-6, with 11 bases lining up with TRBD1. From germline, CDR1 is MNHEY and CDR2 SMNVEV (reference sequence). Trimming removed 5 bases from V and 3 bases from J; junction bases left unmatched: 6. The CDR3 sequence is 17 residues long. The CDR3, as DNA: TGTGCCAGCAGTATTACCGGGACAGGGGGCTATAATTCACCCCTCCACTTT. It translates to CASSITGTGGYNSPLHF.

V usage is TRBV19 and J usage is TRBJ2-4, with 9 bases identical to TRBD1. Per germline, CDR1 LNHDA and CDR2 SQIVND (reference sequence). With V trimmed by 7 bases and J by 4 bases, 2 bases remained unmatched. This CDR3 is 13 amino acids long. DNA for the CDR3: TGTGCCAGTACCGGGACAGGGAAAAACATTCAGTACTTC. This gives the protein CASTGTGKNIQYF.

This rearrangement joins TRBV5-4 to TRBJ1-2, with 8 bases aligning to TRBD1. Germline CDR1 is SGHNT and CDR2 is YYREEE (reference sequence). CDR3 size: 14 residues. Trimming cost V 3 bases and J 5 bases; bases outside gene matches: 6. Written as DNA, the CDR3 is TGTGCCAGCAGCTCAGCAGGACAGGGTTATGGCTACACCTTC. It encodes CASSSAGQGYGYTF.

The chain is built from TRBV19 and TRBJ2-3; D remains unclear. Trimming cost V 9 bases and J 2 bases, with 15 bases left between them. This CDR3 comprises 14 residues. CDR1 and CDR2 (germline): LNHDA, SQIVND (reference sequence). The CDR3 loop is CASPPAVPTDTQYF. The CDR3 region has the DNA TGTGCCAGCCCCCCGGCGGTCCCCACAGATACGCAGTATTTT. Full variable domain (remainder filled in from reference TRBV19 and TRBJ2-3): DGGITQSPKYLFRKEGQNVTLSCEQNLNHDAMYWYRQDPGQGLRLIYYSQIVNDFQKGDIAEGYSVSREKKESFPLTVTSAQKNPTAFYLCASPPAVPTDTQYFGPGTRLTVL.

The chain joins TRBV27 to TRBJ1-5, with a possible D match to TRBD1 (6 bases). Per germline, CDR1 MNHEY and CDR2 SMNVEV (reference sequence). The CDR3 length is 15 residues. With 1 base removed from V and 1 base from J, the gap between germline ends came to 8 bases. The CDR3 DNA is TGTGCCAGCAGTTTATTCAGGGGAAGCAATCAGCCCCAGCATTTT. Protein sequence: CASSLFRGSNQPQHF.

J is TRBJ1-2 and V is TRBV18; no firm D call. The V gene lost 6 bases and the J gene lost 2 bases, with 25 bases spanning the gap. CDR1 and CDR2 from the germline V gene are KGHSH and LQKENI. The CDR3 sequence is 18 residues long. As DNA, the CDR3 is TGTGCCAGCTCCCCGCTGGGTCGCGACAAATCTCTAAACTATGGCTACACCTTC. This sequence encodes CASSPLGRDKSLNYGYTF.

The rearrangement uses TRBV11-2 and TRBJ2-7, with D possibly TRBD1 on 5 matching bases. V lost 0 bases to trimming and J lost 5 bases, with 8 bases between them. The CDR3 loop spans 13 amino acids. Per the germline V gene, CDR1 is SGHAT and CDR2 is FQNNGV. CDR3 region: CASSLEGVNEQYF. CDR3 nucleotide sequence: TGTGCCAGCAGCTTAGAAGGGGTAAACGAGCAGTACTTC.